The sequence of this T cell receptor beta chain was determined in a study of early T cells in non-severe SARS-CoV-2 infection listed by TCRdb under 2021. At the level of the whole study: Bulk RNA from unsorted whole blood was used for TCR sequencing, so alpha and beta chains could not be paired. Results and caveats for the whole study, not just this receptor: Matching against VDJdb was skewed toward anti-spike CD8 responses, likely underestimated virus-specific expansions, and missed private and CD4 specificities.

The study was a case-control design nested within a healthcare worker cohort in London, UK, with weekly nasopharyngeal swab PCR tests and blood sampling. Healthcare workers were recruited during the week of the UK lockdown, between 23 and 31 March 2020, and followed weekly for up to roughly 15 weeks. The CDR3 measures 14 amino acids from cysteine to phenylalanine. The sequence is cut down to CDR3 DNA, 42 bases in frame from base 1. Trimming accounts for 6 bases at V and 10 bases at J, while the number of junction bases matched to no gene is 12. The germline V gene encodes CDR1 LGHDT and CDR2 YNNKEL (reference sequence). Library preparation was by 5' RACE. Sequencer: NextSeq 500. To correct for sequencing error and PCR bias, the TCR library protocol tagged individual cDNA molecules with unique molecular identifiers. Both TCR alpha and beta chains were sequenced, and tight co-correlation was observed between alpha and beta sequence abundances in each sample. The study's own analysis went as follows. Decombinator V4 was used to annotate TCR sequences for V gene, J gene and CDR3. Expanded TCRs were defined as changing significantly between any two time points under a Poisson model with p below 0.0001. TCR abundances were normalised to the total number of TCRs sequenced per sample and were expressed as counts per million. MAIT TCRs were defined by TRAV1-2 paired with TRAJ12, TRAJ20 or TRAJ33, and iNKT TCRs by TRAV10 paired with TRAJ18. VDJdb, accessed 1 November 2021, was searched for CMV, EBV and SARS-CoV-2 annotated TCRs, excluding TCRs annotated for multiple antigens. The public reads were reanalyzed by TCRdb: fastp trimming at Q25, MiXCR alignment, in-frame beta chains only. Merged by CDR3 protein, the rows form single entries marked with the most common genes and DNA. TCRdb, rather than the study authors, made the V and J calls. The sample records approximately 50,000 distinct CDR3 sequences, 7% to 10% of which are singletons. Of the sample, 3.5% to 4.5% is held by the ten largest clones.

On this clonotype: Its binding antigen is unknown. The input lacks base qualities; no much larger clone sits a single base away.

The chain joins TRBV3-1 to TRBJ2-1, with TRBD2 identical over 7 junction bases. Sequenced sample: whole blood. This TCR came from an adult who was a healthcare worker with PCR-confirmed SARS-CoV-2 infection or an uninfected control (not recorded which). CDR3 sequence: CASSPSGRPGEQFF. The DNA sequence is as follows: TGTGCCAGCAGTCCTAGCGGTCGTCCGGGGGAGCAGTTCTTC.